This T cell receptor (beta chain) was sequenced in a study of shared clonotypes between healthy human individuals. Background on the study: The study drew on a couple of women and three men aged 18 to 49 as donors. Three plates each covered CD4 naive and memory; CD8 naive two, CD8 memory one.

Researchers ran the assay at a deep level. Per sorted-subset replicate PCR, input was approximately 0.2 ug DNA, representing some 30,000 T cell genomes. TCRdb keeps only in-frame clones here, not all; method: immunoSEQ multiplex PCR. The sample has under 2.5 million clones, about nine tenths seen once. The CDR3 has 19 residues. V dropped 8 bases and J dropped 5 bases, with 33 bases sitting between them. The sequence was obtained from a man in his late teens or twenties in good health. Some clones in this sample may be carry-over from other donors' samples. Sequencing used naive CD4+ T cells from PBMCs. Regarding subset: CD45RA+ positively selected. The chain recombines TRBV6-7 with TRBJ2-5; possible D gene TRBD1, 6 bases. TRBV6-7 is an ORF, and what it does is uncertain. CDR3 DNA: TGTGCCAGCGGGAGACTCCTAACCCAAACCGGGCCCCAGGGGGAGACCCAGTACTTC. Protein product: CASGRLLTQTGPQGETQYF.